These 26 T cell receptor beta chains share one sample of origin, sequenced in a study of blood T cell repertoires in COVID-19. Generated by immunoSEQ multiplex PCR, the TCRdb table keeps only in-frame clones and is missing some. The sample consists of under 80,000 clones, around 73% of them appearing once. Sequenced: peripheral blood. Every receptor here comes from a man older than 75 with active or convalescent COVID-19.

V is TRBV19 and J is TRBJ2-6; TRBD1 matches 8 bases. This CDR3 has 22 amino acids. With V trimmed by 8 bases and J by 1 base, 25 bases remained unmatched. CDR1 is LNHDA and CDR2 is SQIVND in the germline V gene (reference sequence). The CDR3 DNA reads as TGTGCCAGTGGAGACACAATCGTCCCGGGACAGGCTTTTGCGTCTGGGGCCAACGTCCTGACTTTC. This encodes CASGDTIVPGQAFASGANVLTF. Full variable domain (rest looked up from reference TRBV19 and TRBJ2-6): DGGITQSPKYLFRKEGQNVTLSCEQNLNHDAMYWYRQDPGQGLRLIYYSQIVNDFQKGDIAEGYSVSREKKESFPLTVTSAQKNPTAFYLCASGDTIVPGQAFASGANVLTFGAGSRLTVL.

This clone was counted between two and nine times. The DNA of the CDR3 is TGTGCCAGCTCACTAGGTCGGGGCTACGAGCAGTACTTC. Translating gives CASSLGRGYEQYF. The chain uses TRBV18 and TRBJ2-7; D is perhaps TRBD2 (5 bases). CDR1 and CDR2 (germline): KGHSH, LQKENI. The V gene lost 4 bases and the J gene lost 3 bases, with 10 bases spanning the gap. This CDR3 has 13 amino acids.

The chain recombines TRBV5-1 with TRBJ2-2, with unresolved D. V was trimmed by 2 bases and J by 2 bases, leaving 4 bases between them. The germline V gene encodes CDR1 SGHRS and CDR2 YFSETQ. This CDR3 is 13 amino acids long. The CDR3 is CASSLTNTGELFF. The CDR3, as DNA: TGCGCCAGCAGCTTAACAAACACCGGGGAGCTGTTTTTT.

This clone has only a few counts. The chain combines TRBV18 with TRBJ1-6; D perhaps matches TRBD1 (6 bases). This CDR3 is 18 amino acids long. Germline loops: CDR1 KGHSH, CDR2 LQKENI. V was clipped by 3 bases and J by 1 base, with 16 bases between them. CDR3: CASSPKTGKVSYNSPLHF. The DNA of the CDR3 is TGTGCCAGCTCACCTAAAACAGGGAAAGTGTCCTATAATTCACCCCTCCACTTT.

A few counts support this clone. The chain links TRBV7-9 to TRBJ1-3, with TRBD1 as a possible D gene (5 bases). The V gene lost 5 bases and the J gene lost 2 bases, with 19 bases spanning the gap. This CDR3 comprises 17 residues. Germline V gene data show CDR1 as SEHNR and CDR2 as FQNEAQ (reference sequence). For the CDR3, the DNA is TGTGCCAGCAGCCCAAAAAACCCGACAGTAACTGGAAACACCATATATTTT. It codes for CASSPKNPTVTGNTIYF.

This clone was seen once. This chain links TRBV7-6 with TRBJ1-4, with D perhaps matching TRBD1 (5 bases). The CDR3 is 12 amino acids. Germline V gene sequence: CDR1 SGHVS, CDR2 FNYEAQ. V lost 10 bases to trimming and J lost 7 bases, with 13 bases between them. CDR3 sequence (DNA): TGTGCCATTGGGGCGGAGGGTGAAAAACTGTTTTTT. Amino acids: CAIGAEGEKLFF.

The genes are TRBV19 and TRBJ2-1; a weak D match, TRBD1 (5 bases). Germline V gene data show CDR1 as LNHDA and CDR2 as SQIVND (reference sequence). The length of the CDR3 is 13 residues. The V and J ends lost 7 bases and 5 bases respectively, with 12 bases between them. CDR3 sequence: CASKWGPHNEQFF. DNA for the CDR3: TGTGCCAGTAAGTGGGGCCCCCACAATGAGCAGTTCTTC. Filled out from reference TRBV19 and TRBJ2-1, the complete variable domain reads DGGITQSPKYLFRKEGQNVTLSCEQNLNHDAMYWYRQDPGQGLRLIYYSQIVNDFQKGDIAEGYSVSREKKESFPLTVTSAQKNPTAFYLCASKWGPHNEQFFGPGTRLTVL.

The chain joins TRBV12-3 or TRBV12-4 to TRBJ2-7; 7 nucleotides match TRBD1. The CDR3 consists of 13 residues. J lost 2 bases, V lost 6 bases, and 4 bases had no gene match. The CDR3 nucleotides are TGTGCCAGCAGGATGACAGGGACCTACGAGCAGTACTTC. It encodes CASRMTGTYEQYF.

This chain joins TRBV28 and TRBJ2-2, with D possibly matching TRBD2 (6 bases). Looked up from germline, CDR1 is MDHEN and CDR2 is SYDVKM. This CDR3 has 16 amino acids. V lost 9 bases, J lost 2 bases, and 19 bases lay in between. Here the CDR3 reads CASRAAVGRNTGELFF. The CDR3 DNA reads TGTGCCAGTAGGGCCGCCGTCGGGAGAAACACCGGGGAGCTGTTTTTT.

This chain uses TRBV3-1 (or the pseudogene TRBV3-2) with TRBJ2-1; 13 nucleotides align to TRBD2. The CDR3 sequence is 21 residues long. The V segment lost 4 bases and the J segment 5 bases; nucleotides outside the gene matches: 20. Germline assignment: CDR1 LGHDT and CDR2 YNNKEL (reference sequence). The CDR3 loop reads CASSRGISLMGLAGINNEQFF. CDR3 DNA sequence: TGTGCCAGCAGCCGCGGAATAAGCCTAATGGGACTAGCGGGGATAAACAATGAGCAGTTCTTC.

Only one count was recorded for this clone. The chain uses TRBV19 and TRBJ1-4, with 7 positions matching TRBD1. J lost 4 bases, V lost 9 bases, and 5 bases had no gene match. Germline CDR1 and CDR2: LNHDA and SQIVND (reference sequence). The CDR3 is 13 amino acids. CDR3 DNA sequence: TGTGCCAGCAGACAGGGAATTAATGAAAAACTGTTTTTT. Protein: CASRQGINEKLFF.

This clone was detected a few times. This chain uses TRBV7-3 with TRBJ2-7; TRBD2 agrees at 7 bases. The V gene's germline CDR1 is SGHTA and CDR2 FQGTGA. There are 15 residues in the CDR3. With 2 bases clipped from V and 4 bases from J, the junction kept 8 bases outside the gene matches. Here the CDR3 DNA reads TGTGCCAGCAGCTTACGGGGGGAGGTCGGGTACGAGCAGTACTTC. Amino acid sequence: CASSLRGEVGYEQYF.

J is TRBJ2-7 and V is TRBV7-2, with D unclear. V lost 1 base and J lost 4, with 14 bases in between. The germline V gene has CDR1 SGHTA and CDR2 FQGNSA. The CDR3 spans 15 residues. The CDR3 protein is CASSLVWADMYEQYF. The CDR3 nucleotides are TGTGCCAGCAGCTTAGTTTGGGCAGATATGTACGAGCAGTACTTC.

This chain connects TRBV4-2 to TRBJ2-1; 8 bases align to TRBD2. Germline lookup yields CDR1 LGHNA and CDR2 YNFKEQ. The CDR3 consists of 17 residues. V lost 1 base, J lost 6 bases, and 11 bases stayed unmatched. This chain's CDR3 is CASSQVLIAGGFNEQFF. The CDR3 nucleotides read TGTGCCAGCAGCCAAGTCTTGATTGCGGGAGGTTTCAATGAGCAGTTCTTC.

The chain combines TRBV6-6 with TRBJ1-2, with TRBD1 matching over 7 bases. Unmatched junction bases numbered 9, after V lost 8 bases and J lost 6 bases. In germline, CDR1 is MNHNY, CDR2 SVGAGI (reference sequence). The CDR3 loop spans 13 amino acids. DNA for the CDR3: TGTGCCAGCTCGGGCCAGGGGGATAATGGCTACACCTTC. Its translation: CASSGQGDNGYTF.

In this sample, this clone turned up once. This chain joins TRBV19 and TRBJ2-7; perhaps TRBD2 as D (6 bases). The CDR3 runs 13 residues. The germline V gene encodes CDR1 LNHDA and CDR2 SQIVND (reference sequence). V lost 0 bases and J lost 3, with 6 bases in between. CDR3: CASSIEGGYEQYF. Here the CDR3 DNA reads TGTGCCAGTAGTATAGAGGGGGGCTACGAGCAGTACTTC. Together with reference TRBV19 and TRBJ2-7, the CDR3 gives the full variable domain: DGGITQSPKYLFRKEGQNVTLSCEQNLNHDAMYWYRQDPGQGLRLIYYSQIVNDFQKGDIAEGYSVSREKKESFPLTVTSAQKNPTAFYLCASSIEGGYEQYFGPGTRLTVT.

The genes are TRBV30 and TRBJ2-3, with D perhaps TRBD2 (6 bases). CDR3 size: 14 residues. Germline lookup yields CDR1 GTSNPN and CDR2 SVGIG (reference sequence). V lost 2 bases and J lost 5, with 14 bases in between. CDR3 nucleotides: TGTGCCTGGAGTCGACTAGGCCGCGAAGATACGCAGTATTTT. Translated: CAWSRLGREDTQYF.

The genes are TRBV12-2 and TRBJ2-7; whether TRBD1, the table's D call, matches the DNA was not checked. TRBV12-2 is recorded as a pseudogene. This CDR3 region has 15 residues. The CDR3 DNA follows: TGTGCAAGTCACCTCCTGCGCAGGGATCGGTACGAGCAGTACTTC. The encoded protein is CASHLLRRDRYEQYF.

This clone was picked up one time. The V call is TRBV7-9, the J call TRBJ2-3, with D tentatively TRBD1 (5 bases). The CDR3 runs 14 residues. The germline V and J ends were trimmed by 5 bases and 2 bases, with 11 bases remaining between them. Germline loops: CDR1 SEHNR, CDR2 FQNEAQ (reference sequence). CDR3: CASSPQGATDTQYF. CDR3 bases: TGTGCCAGCAGCCCCCAAGGGGCCACAGATACGCAGTATTTT.

V gene TRBV6-2 or TRBV6-3 combines with J gene TRBJ1-5, with a weak D call TRBD1 (6 bases). The CDR3 is 15 residues long. V lost 5 bases and J lost 1, with 12 bases in between. Germline V CDR1 and CDR2: MNHEY, SVGEGT. CDR3: CASSKGQLSNQPQHF. Here the CDR3 DNA reads TGTGCCAGCAGTAAAGGACAGCTCAGCAATCAGCCCCAGCATTTT.

This chain connects TRBV29-1 to TRBJ2-3; TRBD2 agrees at 7 bases. The CDR3 extends over 12 amino acids. Germline V gene lookup returns CDR1 SQVTM and CDR2 ANQGSEA. After removal of 7 bases from V and 4 bases from J, the junction contained 5 bases not matched to a gene. CDR3 sequence: CSAARGADTQYF. In DNA, the CDR3 is TGCAGCGCCGCCCGGGGGGCAGATACGCAGTATTTT.

The chain recombines TRBV9 with TRBJ2-6; a weak D match, TRBD2 (6 bases). The CDR3 loop spans 18 amino acids. V gave up 1 base and J gave up 4 bases, with 18 bases separating them. Germline CDR1 SGDLS, CDR2 YYNGEE. The CDR3 protein is CASSVKTGRPGGANVLTF. The CDR3, as DNA: TGTGCCAGCAGCGTAAAGACGGGGAGGCCGGGGGGGGCCAACGTCCTGACTTTC.

The V call is TRBV28, the J call TRBJ1-3; D not resolved. Germline V CDR1 and CDR2: MDHEN, SYDVKM. The CDR3 extends over 13 amino acids. Trimming removed 7 bases from V and 4 bases from J, with 11 bases in between. The CDR3 region has the DNA TGTGCCAGCAATGAGGGTACGGGAAACACCATATATTTT. Translating gives CASNEGTGNTIYF.

This clone has just a few counts. The chain employs TRBV7-9 and TRBJ2-1; TRBD2 might be the D (6 bases). The V end was cut by 2 bases, the J end by 7 bases, with 12 bases between. CDR1 and CDR2 (germline): SEHNR, FQNEAQ (reference sequence). CDR3 length equals 14 residues. In nucleotides, the CDR3 is TGTGCCAGCAGCTTACGGGGGTTCAGGAATGAGCAGTTCTTC. This translates into CASSLRGFRNEQFF.

This clone was seen only a few times. The chain has TRBV3-1 (or the pseudogene TRBV3-2) and TRBJ1-1, with 10 bases lining up with TRBD1. The CDR3 spans 16 residues. V shed 4 bases, J shed 7 bases, and the junction held 12 bases outside the gene matches. Germline-derived CDR1 and CDR2 are LGHDT and YNNKEL (reference sequence). CDR3 region: CASSPWTGGSVNEAFF. CDR3 nucleotides: TGTGCCAGCAGCCCCTGGACAGGGGGATCGGTGAATGAAGCTTTCTTT.

The chain uses TRBV30 and TRBJ1-1; 7 bases map to TRBD1. The CDR3 sequence is 16 residues long. The germline CDR1 and CDR2 sequences are GTSNPN and SVGIG (reference sequence). V shed 6 bases, J shed 0 bases, and the junction held 13 bases outside the gene matches. CDR3 sequence: CACQTGRWGLNTEAFF. The CDR3 DNA is TGTGCCTGTCAGACAGGGCGTTGGGGACTGAACACTGAAGCTTTCTTT.